One sample yielded the 13 T cell receptor beta chains listed below, sequenced in a study of blood T cell repertoires in COVID-19. This table comes from immunoSEQ multiplex PCR, and its TCRdb copy is limited to in-frame clones, with some not included. This table has 30,000 to 40,000 clones, approximately 92% appearing once. Sequences were obtained from peripheral blood. These receptors came from a woman aged 80 or older with acute or convalescent COVID-19.

The CDR3 DNA sequence: TGTGCCAGCGGGAGGGACAGGGCGAATTCACCCCTCCACTTT. It specifies CASGRDRANSPLHF. This chain links TRBV2 with TRBJ1-6; 9 positions agree with TRBD1. Per the germline V gene, CDR1 is SNHLY and CDR2 is FYNNEI. V trimming: 8 bases; J trimming: 7 bases; junction bases outside the gene matches: 6. The CDR3 contains 14 residues.

The V and J genes are TRBV27 and TRBJ1-2, with D perhaps matching TRBD1 (6 bases). The CDR3 extends over 14 amino acids. Deletions cut 8 bases from V and 3 bases from J, with 16 bases between. Germline lookup yields CDR1 MNHEY and CDR2 SMNVEV (reference sequence). CDR3 in DNA: TGTGCCAGCCGGAGGAGGGGGGGCGACTATGGCTACACCTTC. It codes for CASRRRGGDYGYTF.

V and J are TRBV5-1 and TRBJ2-1; TRBD2 aligns across 9 bases. From germline, CDR1 is SGHRS and CDR2 YFSETQ. The CDR3 is 16 residues long. With 4 bases clipped from V and 4 bases from J, the junction kept 9 bases outside the gene matches. The CDR3: CASSPDLAGSYNEQFF. DNA of the CDR3: TGCGCCAGCAGCCCGGACCTAGCGGGGAGTTACAATGAGCAGTTCTTC. The full variable domain, with the rest looked up from reference TRBV5-1 and TRBJ2-1, is KAGVTQTPRYLIKTRGQQVTLSCSPISGHRSVSWYQQTPGQGLQFLFEYFSETQRNKGNFPGRFSGRQFSNSRSEMNVSTLELGDSALYLCASSPDLAGSYNEQFFGPGTRLTVL.

The chain recombines TRBV5-6 with TRBJ1-1, with D uncertain. There are 13 residues in the CDR3. Trimming removed 3 bases from V and 1 base from J, with 7 bases in between. CDR1 is SGHDT and CDR2 is YYEEEE in the germline V gene. In DNA form, the CDR3 reads TGTGCCAGCAGCTATGGGAGGAACACTGAAGCTTTCTTT. Its translation: CASSYGRNTEAFF.

The V gene is TRBV2, the J gene TRBJ2-1; 9 nucleotides line up with TRBD2. Germline values: CDR1 SNHLY, CDR2 FYNNEI. With 6 bases clipped from V and 10 bases from J, the junction kept 10 bases outside the gene matches. The CDR3 totals 14 residues. The CDR3 region is CASRGRGGAVEQFF. The CDR3, as DNA: TGTGCCAGCAGGGGACGCGGGGGGGCAGTCGAGCAGTTCTTC.

The rearrangement uses TRBV7-2 and TRBJ2-7, with 10 positions matching TRBD1. CDR1 SGHTA and CDR2 FQGNSA come from the germline V gene. Trimming cost V 4 bases and J 5 bases; bases outside gene matches: 2. There are 13 residues in the CDR3. CDR3 DNA sequence: TGTGCCAGCAGCTCGGGACAGGGGAACGAGCAGTACTTC. Encoded protein: CASSSGQGNEQYF. The variable domain in full, with the rest retrieved from reference TRBV7-2 and TRBJ2-7, is GAGVSQSPSNKVTEKGKDVELRCDPISGHTALYWYRQSLGQGLEFLIYFQGNSAPDKSGLPSDRFSAERTGGSVSTLTIQRTQQEDSAVYLCASSSGQGNEQYFGPGTRLTVT.

This clone was seen a single time. The chain couples TRBV19 to TRBJ1-5; D possibly corresponds to TRBD1 (6 bases). V gave up 5 bases and J gave up 4 bases, with 18 bases separating them. The CDR3 loop spans 16 amino acids. In germline, CDR1 is LNHDA, CDR2 SQIVND (reference sequence). CDR3 sequence reads: CASSVRDTFSNQPQHF. The CDR3 coding sequence is TGTGCCAGTAGTGTCCGGGACACCTTTTCTAATCAGCCCCAGCATTTT.

The chain uses TRBV6-5 and TRBJ1-2; 9 nucleotides align to TRBD1. J lost 5 bases, V lost 0 bases, and 7 bases had no gene match. Germline loops: CDR1 MNHEY, CDR2 SVGAGI. This CDR3 has 16 amino acids. The CDR3 sequence is CASSYSVTGGIYGYTF. The CDR3 DNA is TGTGCCAGCAGTTACTCGGTGACAGGGGGGATTTATGGCTACACCTTC.

The V call is TRBV18, the J call TRBJ1-6, with D uncertain. The ends were cut back, 2 bases at V and 7 bases at J, with 12 bases in the middle. The germline V gene has CDR1 KGHSH and CDR2 LQKENI. The CDR3 covers 15 residues. This CDR3 reads CASSPAGSENSPLHF. In DNA, the CDR3 is TGTGCCAGCTCACCAGCGGGATCCGAAAATTCACCCCTCCACTTT. Drawing the rest from reference TRBV18 and TRBJ1-6, the complete variable domain is NAGVMQNPRHLVRRRGQEARLRCSPMKGHSHVYWYRQLPEEGLKFMVYLQKENIIDESGMPKERFSAEFPKEGPSILRIQQVVRGDSAAYFCASSPAGSENSPLHFGNGTRLTVT.

The chain couples TRBV5-1 to TRBJ1-2; weak D call: TRBD1 (5 bases). CDR1 and CDR2 (germline): SGHRS, YFSETQ. The V gene lost 2 bases and the J gene lost 2 bases, with 13 bases spanning the gap. The CDR3 is 15 residues long. The DNA of the CDR3 is TGCGCCAGCAGCTTACTCCCGACAGACAACTATGGCTACACCTTC. Translated: CASSLLPTDNYGYTF. The whole variable domain, remainder taken from reference TRBV5-1 and TRBJ1-2, is KAGVTQTPRYLIKTRGQQVTLSCSPISGHRSVSWYQQTPGQGLQFLFEYFSETQRNKGNFPGRFSGRQFSNSRSEMNVSTLELGDSALYLCASSLLPTDNYGYTFGSGTRLTVV.

CDR3 DNA: TGTGCCACCAAACAGACGATGAACACTGAAGCTTTCTTT. Its translation is CATKQTMNTEAFF. The chain links TRBV19 to TRBJ1-1; no clear D. In germline, CDR1 is LNHDA, CDR2 SQIVND (reference sequence). Trimming stripped 10 bases from V and 0 bases from J, with 12 bases between. The CDR3 is 13 residues long.

The gene calls are TRBV11-2 and TRBJ2-3; perhaps TRBD2 as D (7 bases). CDR3 length equals 15 residues. Germline V gives CDR1 SGHAT, CDR2 FQNNGV. V gave up 2 bases and J gave up 2 bases, with 11 bases separating them. The CDR3 DNA is TGTGCCAGCAGCTTACGTGGGGGGGCCACAGATACGCAGTATTTT. Protein sequence: CASSLRGGATDTQYF.

This chain uses TRBV29-1 with TRBJ1-1, with 9 bases that match TRBD1. There are 14 residues in the CDR3. Per germline, CDR1 SQVTM and CDR2 ANQGSEA. Unmatched junction bases numbered 9, after V lost 6 bases and J lost 4 bases. The CDR3 reads CSVTGGGFSTEAFF. For the CDR3, the DNA is TGCAGCGTCACAGGGGGCGGCTTTAGCACTGAAGCTTTCTTT.